The 9 T cell receptor beta chains given below trace back to one sample, sequenced in a study of cytomegalovirus exposure and HLA in healthy donors. The PCR made use of 60 Vbeta and 13 Jbeta primers. The table came from immunoSEQ multiplex PCR; TCRdb's copy has only in-frame clones and leaves some out. The table lists 90,000 to 150,000 clones, about three quarters of them singletons, with roughly 2.7% in the top ten. The sequencing sample was made of PBMCs. Receptors originate from a female donor in good health and CMV-seronegative.

The chain carries TRBV5-1 and TRBJ2-5; D gene ambiguous. This CDR3 is built from 14 residues. V lost 0 bases to trimming and J lost 5 bases, with 11 bases between them. CDR1 is SGHRS, CDR2 YFSETQ, per germline. The CDR3 DNA reads TGCGCCAGCAGCTTGGCCGCGGCCAAGGAGACCCAGTACTTC. Translating it yields CASSLAAAKETQYF. The variable domain in full, completed from reference TRBV5-1 and TRBJ2-5, reads KAGVTQTPRYLIKTRGQQVTLSCSPISGHRSVSWYQQTPGQGLQFLFEYFSETQRNKGNFPGRFSGRQFSNSRSEMNVSTLELGDSALYLCASSLAAAKETQYFGPGTRLLVL.

The CDR3: CASGGFPAGDTQYF. The DNA for the CDR3 is TGTGCCAGCGGAGGGTTCCCGGCAGGAGATACGCAGTATTTT. The V call is TRBV5-4, the J call TRBJ2-3; D is possibly TRBD2 (6 bases). CDR3 length equals 14 residues. Germline-derived CDR1 and CDR2 are SGHNT and YYREEE (reference sequence). Trimming stripped 7 bases from V and 5 bases from J, with 17 bases between.

The chain carries TRBV30 and TRBJ2-7; 10 bases agree with TRBD1. V gave up 1 base and J gave up 2 bases; unmatched junction bases: 8. CDR1 and CDR2 from the germline V gene are GTSNPN and SVGIG (reference sequence). CDR3 length equals 16 residues. CDR3 loop: CAWSGIPGQGPYEQYF. CDR3 nucleotide sequence: TGTGCCTGGAGTGGCATACCGGGACAGGGGCCCTACGAGCAGTACTTC.

As DNA, the CDR3 is TGTGCCAGCAGCCAAATACAGGGGAGTGAGAACACTGAAGCTTTCTTT. Translating gives CASSQIQGSENTEAFF. This sequence joins TRBV4-2 and TRBJ1-1; the match to TRBD1 covers 7 bases. In germline, CDR1 is LGHNA, CDR2 YNFKEQ. The CDR3 runs to 16 residues. The V segment lost 2 bases and the J segment 1 base; nucleotides outside the gene matches: 7.

The gene calls are TRBV7-9 and TRBJ2-2; TRBD2 agrees at 7 bases. J was trimmed by 7 bases and V by 5 bases; bases with no gene match: 10. In germline, CDR1 is SEHNR, CDR2 FQNEAQ (reference sequence). The CDR3 has 15 residues. The CDR3, as DNA: TGTGCCAGCAGCCCCTCCTGGGGAGGGGACGGGGAGCTGTTTTTT. Its translation: CASSPSWGGDGELFF.

The rearrangement joins TRBV7-9 to TRBJ1-6, with 10 positions matching TRBD1. The CDR3 runs to 15 residues. V was pared by 5 bases and J by 10 bases, with 8 bases of the junction left unmatched. CDR1 is SEHNR, CDR2 FQNEAQ, per germline (reference sequence). CDR3 nucleotides: TGTGCCAGCAGCGCCGAGACAGGGGGCGGCTCACCCCTCCACTTT. As protein: CASSAETGGGSPLHF.

A few counts support this clone. Written as DNA, the CDR3 is TGTGCCAGCCGTAGAACGGGGGGCCTCTATGGCTACACCTTC. This encodes CASRRTGGLYGYTF. The rearrangement uses TRBV28 and TRBJ1-2, with TRBD1 as a possible D gene (6 bases). There are 14 residues in the CDR3. Germline V gives CDR1 MDHEN, CDR2 SYDVKM. Trimming removed 8 bases at V and 4 bases at J, with 17 bases between.

This clone was observed a single time. V and J are TRBV7-9 and TRBJ2-3; 9 bases line up with TRBD1. The CDR3 is 12 residues long. V lost 9 bases to trimming and J lost 3 bases; unmatched junction nucleotides: 1. CDR1 is SEHNR and CDR2 is FQNEAQ in the germline V gene (reference sequence). In nucleotides, the CDR3 is TGTGCCAGTGACAGGGGGACAGATACGCAGTATTTT. This sequence encodes CASDRGTDTQYF.

CDR3 DNA: TGTGCCAGTAGTACCTCGGACAGGGGGAACACTGAAGCTTTCTTT. This codes for CASSTSDRGNTEAFF. The V and J genes are TRBV19 and TRBJ1-1; 9 bases match TRBD1. Trimming took 4 bases from V and 1 from J; bases not matched to a gene: 4. The CDR3 extends over 15 amino acids. The germline CDR1 and CDR2 sequences are LNHDA and SQIVND (reference sequence).